The T cell receptor beta chain described here comes from a study of T cell changes during pregnancy in multiple sclerosis (dated by TCRdb to 2018 to 2020). In the study overall: The study looked at changes in the T cell repertoire across pregnancy in women with multiple sclerosis.

Deletion took 5 bases off V and 4 bases off J, with a span of 11 bases between the germline ends. In the germline V gene (reference sequence), CDR1 corresponds to SEHNR and CDR2 to FQNEAQ. The CDR3 goes from the cysteine to the phenylalanine over 13 residues. The kept DNA is CDR3 alone, 39 bases in frame from the first base. Library construction relied on the immunoSEQ multiplex PCR assay. TCRdb obtained this table from immuneACCESS and retained in-frame rearrangements with V and J assigned. These tables miss some clones; where compared with another copy, unresolved V genes account for less than half of the shortfall, and the remainder is unexplained. The table for this sample lists 75,000 to 95,000 clones; about 92% of them were counted only once. Of the sample, about 1.5% falls within the top ten clones. This clone was seen more than once but under ten times. No antigen is known for it. No clone much larger than this one lies a single base away; base qualities are absent.

The sequence was collected from a female donor with multiple sclerosis, enrolled in a pregnancy study. Sequenced material: peripheral blood, taken in the first trimester of pregnancy. The chain was built from TRBV7-9 and TRBJ1-1, with TRBD1 perhaps the D gene, on 5 matching bases. The sequence in DNA is TGTGCCAGCAGCCTGGTCCAGGGCACTGAAGCTTTCTTT. Translated, it reads CASSLVQGTEAFF.